Shown below are 23 T cell receptor beta chains from a single sample sequenced in a study of blood T cell repertoires in COVID-19 (dated by TCRdb to 2020 to 2022). Receptor amplification or capture employed the immunoSEQ multiplex PCR assay. Imported from immuneACCESS, the table was reduced by TCRdb to in-frame sequences with V and J called. These copies leave out some clones; in studies compared against another copy, an unresolved V gene accounts for under half, and the cause of the remainder is not known. In this sample the table shows about 140,000 clones, around 81% of which occur a single time. The biggest ten clones account for roughly 7.3% of the sample. Sequencing was done on a sample of peripheral blood. Receptors were obtained from a human donor in a cohort sampled during active COVID-19.

DNA for the CDR3: TGTGCCAGCAGCTTAACGGGGGGTTCGAGCTCCTATAATTCACCCCTCCACTTT. This sequence encodes CASSLTGGSSSYNSPLHF. The chain uses TRBV7-8 and TRBJ1-6; D possibly corresponds to TRBD1 (5 bases). Trimming stripped 2 bases from V and 0 bases from J, with 14 bases between. The CDR3 sequence is 18 residues long. The germline CDR1 and CDR2 sequences are SGHVS and FQNEAQ.

The chain uses TRBV10-3 and TRBJ1-1; 11 bases line up with TRBD1. J lost 2 bases, V lost 10 bases, and 9 bases had no gene match. This CDR3 comprises 15 residues. CDR1 is ENHRY and CDR2 is SYGVKD in the germline V gene. CDR3: CATSGTGGLNTEAFF. CDR3 nucleotide sequence: TGTGCCACCTCCGGGACAGGGGGACTAAACACTGAAGCTTTCTTT.

V and J are TRBV6-6 and TRBJ2-7, with TRBD1 identical over 9 bases. Germline V lookup: CDR1 MNHNY, CDR2 SVGAGI (reference sequence). There are 14 residues in the CDR3. V trimming: 6 bases; J trimming: 6 bases; junction bases outside the gene matches: 9. The CDR3 nucleotides read TGTGCCAGCAGCACGACAGGGGGAAATGGCGAGCAGTACTTC. Translation gives CASSTTGGNGEQYF.

In nucleotides, the CDR3 is TGTGCCAGCAGCGCGTGGGGAGGAGAGACCCAGTACTTC. Its translation is CASSAWGGETQYF. The genes are TRBV7-2 and TRBJ2-5, with D maybe TRBD2 (6 bases). The germline V gene encodes CDR1 SGHTA and CDR2 FQGNSA. Trimming cost V 5 bases and J 4 bases, with 11 bases left between them. CDR3 length: 13 amino acids.

This clone was observed a single time. The genes are TRBV6-5 and TRBJ1-1; D is unresolved. Germline loops: CDR1 MNHEY, CDR2 SVGAGI. The CDR3 totals 12 residues. V dropped 6 bases and J dropped 8 bases, with 13 bases sitting between them. CDR3: CASSHYSSEAFF. CDR3 bases: TGTGCCAGCAGCCACTATTCCTCCGAAGCTTTCTTT.

The chain recombines TRBV28 with TRBJ1-5, with D possibly matching TRBD1 (6 bases). The CDR3 is made up of 15 amino acids. The germline gives CDR1 MDHEN, CDR2 SYDVKM. V gave up 1 base and J gave up 7 bases, with 14 bases separating them. CDR3 residues: CASSLYGQGNQPQHF. Written as DNA, the CDR3 is TGTGCCAGCAGTTTATATGGGCAGGGGAACCAGCCCCAGCATTTT.

The chain employs TRBV2 and TRBJ1-3; perhaps TRBD1 as D (6 bases). Germline CDR1 is SNHLY and CDR2 is FYNNEI. V was trimmed by 4 bases and J by 4 bases, leaving 11 bases between them. The CDR3 sequence is 14 residues long. DNA for the CDR3: TGTGCCAGCAGTGTGGGGGACACAGGAAACACCATATATTTT. Translating gives CASSVGDTGNTIYF.

The chain recombines TRBV19 with TRBJ2-4; D is unresolved. CDR1 is LNHDA and CDR2 is SQIVND in the germline V gene (reference sequence). The CDR3 extends over 15 amino acids. The V end lost 5 bases, the J end lost 5 bases, and 16 bases lay between the germline ends. The CDR3 region is CASSAHPRPENIQYF. CDR3 bases: TGTGCCAGTAGTGCTCATCCGCGGCCCGAAAACATTCAGTACTTC.

CDR3 coding DNA: TGTGCCAGTAGTCCCCCGGGACAGGGGGCGTCGCGGGGCTACACCTTC. This gives the protein CASSPPGQGASRGYTF. The chain employs TRBV19 and TRBJ1-2, with TRBD1 matching over 12 bases. V was pared by 5 bases and J by 8 bases, with 12 bases of the junction left unmatched. CDR1 and CDR2 from the germline V gene are LNHDA and SQIVND (reference sequence). This CDR3 is built from 16 residues.

In its sample, this clone was seen a few times. This chain connects TRBV7-9 to TRBJ2-1; TRBD2 is a possible D gene (5 bases). V was trimmed by 5 bases and J by 7 bases, leaving 6 bases between them. The germline gives CDR1 SEHNR, CDR2 FQNEAQ (reference sequence). The CDR3 loop spans 11 amino acids. CDR3: CASSRRNEQFF. CDR3 bases: TGTGCCAGCAGCAGGAGGAATGAGCAGTTCTTC.

The V call is TRBV2, the J call TRBJ2-3, with a possible D match to TRBD2 (6 bases). The CDR3 runs to 17 residues. Germline CDR1 SNHLY, CDR2 FYNNEI. V lost 3 bases and J 0 bases, leaving 16 bases between the germline ends. CDR3 loop: CASSEGRGKTSTDTQYF. Here the CDR3 DNA reads TGTGCCAGCAGTGAGGGGCGGGGAAAGACAAGCACAGATACGCAGTATTTT.

This clone came up once. V and J are TRBV4-2 and TRBJ2-3, with 9 bases matching TRBD2. Germline values: CDR1 LGHNA, CDR2 YNFKEQ. Losses at the gene ends were 1 base for V and 5 bases for J; bases not matched to a gene: 10. There are 17 residues in the CDR3. DNA of the CDR3: TGTGCCAGCAGCCAAGTCCCGGGCGGGGGGGCTGTAGATACGCAGTATTTT. This codes for CASSQVPGGGAVDTQYF.

This sequence joins TRBV11-2 and TRBJ1-1; D gene unclear. V was pared by 3 bases and J by 5 bases, with 10 bases between. Germline CDR1 and CDR2: SGHAT and FQNNGV. There are 13 residues in the CDR3. The CDR3 sequence is CASSFRGETEAFF. CDR3 nucleotide sequence: TGTGCCAGCAGCTTTCGTGGGGAGACTGAAGCTTTCTTT.

This clone has only one observation. The V call is TRBV5-1, the J call TRBJ1-2; D remains unclear. The germline gives CDR1 SGHRS, CDR2 YFSETQ. This CDR3 is built from 14 residues. V lost 5 bases and J lost 1, with 12 bases in between. The CDR3 protein is CASRGRIYNYGYTF. In DNA, the CDR3 is TGCGCCAGCAGGGGCAGGATATATAACTATGGCTACACCTTC.

CDR3: CASSLDRASDGYTF. CDR3 nucleotides: TGTGCCAGCTCGTTGGACAGGGCTTCCGATGGCTACACCTTC. The chain uses TRBV6-4 and TRBJ1-2; TRBD1 aligns across 8 bases. The germline CDR1 and CDR2 sequences are MRHNA and SNTAGT. J was trimmed by 6 bases and V by 8 bases; bases with no gene match: 11. This CDR3 region has 14 residues.

The chain joins TRBV13 to TRBJ2-2; D is perhaps TRBD1 (6 bases). The V and J ends lost 7 bases and 7 bases respectively, with 22 bases between them. CDR1 and CDR2 (germline): PRHDT, FYEKMQ (reference sequence). The CDR3 length is 16 residues. CDR3 in amino acids: CASTPRLRTVGGELFF. The CDR3 DNA is TGTGCCAGCACTCCGAGGCTTAGGACAGTTGGCGGGGAGCTGTTTTTT.

The chain couples TRBV5-1 to TRBJ2-5, with D perhaps TRBD2 (7 bases). Germline V gives CDR1 SGHRS, CDR2 YFSETQ. Trimming took 4 bases from V and 4 from J, leaving 20 bases between them. The CDR3 contains 16 residues. This CDR3 reads CASSLVQGLRLETQYF. CDR3 bases: TGCGCCAGCAGCCTAGTACAGGGACTACGGCTAGAGACCCAGTACTTC.

The chain uses TRBV19 and TRBJ2-1; D is ambiguous. The CDR3 consists of 14 residues. Germline V lookup: CDR1 LNHDA, CDR2 SQIVND (reference sequence). Trimming took 6 bases from V and 0 from J, leaving 9 bases between them. The DNA for the CDR3 is TGTGCCAGTAGCACGGTAAGCTCCTACAATGAGCAGTTCTTC. This gives the protein CASSTVSSYNEQFF.

The J gene is TRBJ2-3, the V gene TRBV6-1; weak D call: TRBD1 (5 bases). The CDR3 is made up of 14 amino acids. V dropped 0 bases and J dropped 4 bases, with 8 bases sitting between them. Germline V lookup: CDR1 MNHNS, CDR2 SASEGT. CDR3 sequence reads: CASSEAQGPDTQYF. The CDR3 DNA reads TGTGCCAGCAGTGAAGCCCAGGGCCCAGATACGCAGTATTTT.

The chain employs TRBV5-8 and TRBJ2-4, with 9 bases lining up with TRBD1. This CDR3 region has 15 residues. Trimming took 2 bases from V and 1 from J; bases not matched to a gene: 1. Germline CDR1 SGHTS, CDR2 YDEGEE. CDR3 protein: CASSLGQGAKNIQYF. CDR3 sequence (DNA): TGTGCCAGCAGCTTAGGACAGGGGGCCAAAAACATTCAGTACTTC.

The genes are TRBV2 and TRBJ2-2; 14 positions match TRBD2. V lost 6 bases to trimming and J lost 4 bases; unmatched junction nucleotides: 7. The CDR3 spans 17 residues. Germline V gene lookup returns CDR1 SNHLY and CDR2 FYNNEI. For the CDR3, the DNA is TGTGCCAGCAGCCAGACTAGCGGGGGGGCCAGCACCGGGGAGCTGTTTTTT. This translates into CASSQTSGGASTGELFF.

The rearrangement joins TRBV10-3 to TRBJ1-1; D is undetermined. V was trimmed by 4 bases and J by 0 bases, leaving 6 bases between them. CDR3 size: 13 residues. CDR1 and CDR2 (germline): ENHRY, SYGVKD. The CDR3 loop is CAISGALNTEAFF. Here the CDR3 DNA reads TGTGCCATCAGTGGAGCCCTGAACACTGAAGCTTTCTTT.

This clone was seen only once. The rearrangement uses TRBV10-2 and TRBJ2-7; TRBD1 matches 7 bases. The germline V gene has CDR1 WSHSY and CDR2 SAAADI. This CDR3 is 16 amino acids long. V lost 0 bases and J lost 3; bases outside the gene matches: 8. This chain's CDR3 is CASSESMTGTIYEQYF. CDR3 sequence (DNA): TGCGCCAGCAGTGAGTCGATGACAGGGACAATCTACGAGCAGTACTTC.